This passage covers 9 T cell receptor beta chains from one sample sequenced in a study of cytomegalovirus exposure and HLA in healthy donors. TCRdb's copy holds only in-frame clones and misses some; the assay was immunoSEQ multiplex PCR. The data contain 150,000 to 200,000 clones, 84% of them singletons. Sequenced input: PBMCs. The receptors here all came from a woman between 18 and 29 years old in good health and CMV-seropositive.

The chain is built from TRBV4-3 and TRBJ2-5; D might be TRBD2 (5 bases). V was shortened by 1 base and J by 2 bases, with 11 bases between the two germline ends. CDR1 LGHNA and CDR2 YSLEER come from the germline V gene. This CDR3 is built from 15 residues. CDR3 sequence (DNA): TGCGCCAGCAGCCAAGTGAGCGGCCCACAAGAGACCCAGTACTTC. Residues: CASSQVSGPQETQYF.

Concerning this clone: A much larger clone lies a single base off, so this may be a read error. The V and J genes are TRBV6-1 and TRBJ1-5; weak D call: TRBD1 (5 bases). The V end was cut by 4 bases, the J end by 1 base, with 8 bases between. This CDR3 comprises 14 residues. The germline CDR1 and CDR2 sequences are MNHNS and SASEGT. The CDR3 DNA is TGTGCCAGCAGTGTGGGGGGGAGCAATCAGCCCCAGCATTTT. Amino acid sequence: CASSVGGSNQPQHF.

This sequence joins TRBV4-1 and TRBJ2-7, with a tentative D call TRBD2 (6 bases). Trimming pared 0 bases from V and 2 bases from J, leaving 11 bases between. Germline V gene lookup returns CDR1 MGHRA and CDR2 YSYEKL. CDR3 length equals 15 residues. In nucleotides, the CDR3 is TGCGCCAGCAGCCAAGAGGCGGGAATTACCTACGAGCAGTACTTC. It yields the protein CASSQEAGITYEQYF.

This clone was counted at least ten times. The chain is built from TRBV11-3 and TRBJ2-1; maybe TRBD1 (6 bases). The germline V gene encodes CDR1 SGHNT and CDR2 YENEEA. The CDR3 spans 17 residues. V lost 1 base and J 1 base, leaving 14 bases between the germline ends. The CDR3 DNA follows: TGTGCCAGCAGCTTAGGGGACACTTCAATATCCTACAATGAGCAGTTCTTC. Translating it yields CASSLGDTSISYNEQFF.

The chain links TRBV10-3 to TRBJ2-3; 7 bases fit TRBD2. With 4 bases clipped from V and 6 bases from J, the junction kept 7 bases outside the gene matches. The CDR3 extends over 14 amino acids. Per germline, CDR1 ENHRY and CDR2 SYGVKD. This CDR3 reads CAISVGGGDDTQYF. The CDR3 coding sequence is TGTGCCATCAGTGTTGGTGGGGGGGACGATACGCAGTATTTT.

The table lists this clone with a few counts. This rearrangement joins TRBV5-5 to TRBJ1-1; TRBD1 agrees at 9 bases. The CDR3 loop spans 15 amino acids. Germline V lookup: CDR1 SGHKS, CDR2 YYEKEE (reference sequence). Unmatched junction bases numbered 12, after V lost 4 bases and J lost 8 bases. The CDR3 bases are TGTGCCAGCAGCCACCAAACGGGACAGGGAGGAGAAGCTTTCTTT. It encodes CASSHQTGQGGEAFF. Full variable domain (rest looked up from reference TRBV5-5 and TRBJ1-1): DAGVTQSPTHLIKTRGQQVTLRCSPISGHKSVSWYQQVLGQGPQFIFQYYEKEERGRGNFPDRFSARQFPNYSSELNVNALLLGDSALYLCASSHQTGQGGEAFFGQGTRLTVV.

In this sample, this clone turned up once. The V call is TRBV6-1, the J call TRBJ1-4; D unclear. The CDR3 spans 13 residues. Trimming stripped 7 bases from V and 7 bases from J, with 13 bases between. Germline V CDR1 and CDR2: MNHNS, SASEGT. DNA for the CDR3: TGTGCCAGCATGTCGGAGGAAGGTGAAAAACTGTTTTTT. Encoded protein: CASMSEEGEKLFF.

The CDR3 coding sequence is TGTGCCAGCGGACGTCGGGGTTATGGGCAGTACTTC. Its translation is CASGRRGYGQYF. V gene TRBV7-6 combines with J gene TRBJ2-7, with D tentatively TRBD2 (5 bases). V was trimmed by 8 bases and J by 9 bases, leaving 17 bases between them. This CDR3 has 12 residues. Germline lookup yields CDR1 SGHVS and CDR2 FNYEAQ.

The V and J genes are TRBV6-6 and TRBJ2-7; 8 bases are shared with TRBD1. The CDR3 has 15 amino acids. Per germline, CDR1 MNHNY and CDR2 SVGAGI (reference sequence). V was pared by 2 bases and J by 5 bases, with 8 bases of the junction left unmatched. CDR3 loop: CASSYLGQGNDEQYF. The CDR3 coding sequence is TGTGCCAGCAGTTACCTAGGACAGGGTAACGACGAGCAGTACTTC.